This T cell receptor beta chain derives from a study of T cells after yellow fever vaccination. Overall study: Any fraction with a low cell number was prepared using SMART-Seq v4 Ultra Low Input.

The V end lost 5 bases, the J end lost 5 bases, and 15 bases lay between the germline ends. The CDR3 sequence is 14 residues long. In germline, CDR1 is SEHNR, CDR2 FQNEAQ (reference sequence). General study results and limits: Peaking on day 5 versus 15, the secondary response was faster but weaker. Post-booster samples contained most primary-vaccination clones (approximately 97% CD4, about 87% CD8).

TCRdb reanalysed the 5' RACE reads using MiXCR and keeps one entry per CDR3 protein. The sample lists around 340,000 distinct CDR3 sequences, under 15% occurring once. This clonotype was seen only a few times. Its matching antigen is unknown. Here the sequenced sample was CD4+ T cells sorted from PBMCs, taken 15 days after the yellow fever booster vaccination. The clonotype comes from a man aged 18-30 years who received the YFV17D yellow fever vaccine. The chain couples TRBV7-9 to TRBJ2-5; D is perhaps TRBD1 or TRBD2 (6 bases each). CDR3 protein: CASSIAQGRETQYF. CDR3 DNA sequence: TGTGCCAGCAGCATCGCGCAGGGGAGGGAGACCCAGTACTTC.